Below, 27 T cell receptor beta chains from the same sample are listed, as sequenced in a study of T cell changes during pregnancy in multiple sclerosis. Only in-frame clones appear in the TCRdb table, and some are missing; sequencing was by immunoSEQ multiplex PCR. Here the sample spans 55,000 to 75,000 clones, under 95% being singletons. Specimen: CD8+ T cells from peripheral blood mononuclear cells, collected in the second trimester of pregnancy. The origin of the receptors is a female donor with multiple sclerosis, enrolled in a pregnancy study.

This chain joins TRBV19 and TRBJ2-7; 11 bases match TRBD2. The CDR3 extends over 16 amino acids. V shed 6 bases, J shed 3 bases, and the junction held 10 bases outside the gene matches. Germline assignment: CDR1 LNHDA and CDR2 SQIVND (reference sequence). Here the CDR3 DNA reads TGTGCCAGTAGCCCCCGTACGGGACTAGCGGTCTACGAGCAGTACTTC. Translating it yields CASSPRTGLAVYEQYF.

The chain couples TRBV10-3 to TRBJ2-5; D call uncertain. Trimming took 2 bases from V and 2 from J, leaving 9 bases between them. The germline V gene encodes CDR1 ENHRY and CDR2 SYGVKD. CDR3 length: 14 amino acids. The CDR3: CAISEPGGQETQYF. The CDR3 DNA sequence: TGTGCCATCAGTGAGCCCGGCGGTCAAGAGACCCAGTACTTC.

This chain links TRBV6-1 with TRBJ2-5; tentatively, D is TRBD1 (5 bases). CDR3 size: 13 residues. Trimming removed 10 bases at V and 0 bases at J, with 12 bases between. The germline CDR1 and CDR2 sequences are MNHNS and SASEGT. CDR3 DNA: TGTGCCATCACGACAGACAACCAAGAGACCCAGTACTTC. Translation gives CAITTDNQETQYF.

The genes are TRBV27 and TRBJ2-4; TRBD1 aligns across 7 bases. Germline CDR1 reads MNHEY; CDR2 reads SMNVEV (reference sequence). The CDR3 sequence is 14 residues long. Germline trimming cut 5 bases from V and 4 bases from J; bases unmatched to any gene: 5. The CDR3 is CASSPGQVKNIQYF. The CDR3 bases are TGTGCCAGCAGTCCTGGACAGGTTAAAAACATTCAGTACTTC.

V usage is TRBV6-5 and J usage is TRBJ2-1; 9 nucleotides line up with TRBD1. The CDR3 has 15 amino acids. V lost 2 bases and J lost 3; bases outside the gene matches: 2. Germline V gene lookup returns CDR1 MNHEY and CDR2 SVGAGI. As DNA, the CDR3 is TGTGCCAGCAGTTACGCGACAGGGGGCTACAATGAGCAGTTCTTC. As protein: CASSYATGGYNEQFF.

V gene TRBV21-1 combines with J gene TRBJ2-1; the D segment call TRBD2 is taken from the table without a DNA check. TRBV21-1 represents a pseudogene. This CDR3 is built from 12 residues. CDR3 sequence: CASRDSANEQFF. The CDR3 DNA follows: TGTGCCAGCAGGGACTCCGCCAATGAGCAGTTCTTC.

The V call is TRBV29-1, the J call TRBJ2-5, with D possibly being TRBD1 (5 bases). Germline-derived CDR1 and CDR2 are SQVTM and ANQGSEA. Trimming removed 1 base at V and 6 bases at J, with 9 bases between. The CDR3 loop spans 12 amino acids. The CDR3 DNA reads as TGCAGCGTTGAAGGCCGACAGAAGACCCAGTACTTC. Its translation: CSVEGRQKTQYF.

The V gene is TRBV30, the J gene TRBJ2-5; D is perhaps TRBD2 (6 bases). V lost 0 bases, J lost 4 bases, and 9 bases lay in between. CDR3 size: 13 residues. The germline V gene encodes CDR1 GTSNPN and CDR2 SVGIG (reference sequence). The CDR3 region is CAWSVRGSETQYF. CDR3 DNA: TGTGCCTGGAGTGTACGGGGGTCAGAGACCCAGTACTTC. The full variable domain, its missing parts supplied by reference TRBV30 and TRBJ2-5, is SQTIHQWPATLVQPVGSPLSLECTVEGTSNPNLYWYRQAAGRGLQLLFYSVGIGQISSEVPQNLSASRPQDRQFILSSKKLLLSDSGFYLCAWSVRGSETQYFGPGTRLLVL.

CDR3 region: CASRIGGGPILGEQYF. The CDR3 bases are TGTGCCAGCAGAATAGGGGGGGGACCTATCCTAGGTGAGCAGTACTTC. The rearrangement links TRBV7-9 to TRBJ2-7, with D perhaps matching TRBD2 (7 bases). The CDR3 sequence is 16 residues long. Deletions cut 6 bases from V and 7 bases from J, with 25 bases between. Germline V gives CDR1 SEHNR, CDR2 FQNEAQ (reference sequence).

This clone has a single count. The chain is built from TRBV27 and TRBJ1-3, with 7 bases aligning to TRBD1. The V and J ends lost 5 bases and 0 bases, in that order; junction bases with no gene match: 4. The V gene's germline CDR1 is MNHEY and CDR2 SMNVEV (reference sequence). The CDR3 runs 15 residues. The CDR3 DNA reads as TGTGCCAGCAGTGGGACAGAGCGCTCTGGAAACACCATATATTTT. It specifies CASSGTERSGNTIYF.

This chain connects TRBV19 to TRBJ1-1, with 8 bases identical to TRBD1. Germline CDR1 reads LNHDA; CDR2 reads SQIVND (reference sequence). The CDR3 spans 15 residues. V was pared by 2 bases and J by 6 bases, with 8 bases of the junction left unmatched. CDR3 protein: CASSISGQGYSEAFF. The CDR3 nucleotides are TGTGCCAGTAGTATAAGTGGACAGGGATATTCTGAAGCTTTCTTT.

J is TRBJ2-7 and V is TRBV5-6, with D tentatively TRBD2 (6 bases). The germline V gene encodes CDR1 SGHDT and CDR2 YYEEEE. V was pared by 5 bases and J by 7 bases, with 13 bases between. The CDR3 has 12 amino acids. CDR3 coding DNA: TGTGCCAGCAGGGGTAACCGGGGGGAGCAGTACTTC. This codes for CASRGNRGEQYF.

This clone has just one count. As DNA, the CDR3 is TGTGCCAGCAGCTTGTCGGGGGGCTCACCCCTCCACTTT. It specifies CASSLSGGSPLHF. The chain has TRBV5-4 and TRBJ1-6, with D possibly TRBD1 on 6 matching bases. Germline CDR1 reads SGHNT; CDR2 reads YYREEE (reference sequence). This CDR3 is 13 amino acids long. Trimming removed 1 base from V and 10 bases from J, with 9 bases in between. Full variable domain (outside the CDR3, taken from reference TRBV5-4 and TRBJ1-6): ETGVTQSPTHLIKTRGQQVTLRCSSQSGHNTVSWYQQALGQGPQFIFQYYREEENGRGNFPPRFSGLQFPNYSSELNVNALELDDSALYLCASSLSGGSPLHFGNGTRLTVT.

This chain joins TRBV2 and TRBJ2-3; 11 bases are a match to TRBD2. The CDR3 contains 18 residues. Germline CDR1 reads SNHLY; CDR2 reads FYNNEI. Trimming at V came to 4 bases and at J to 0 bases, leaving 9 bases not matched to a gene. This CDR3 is CASSVGLAGPSSTDTQYF. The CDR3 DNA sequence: TGTGCCAGCAGTGTCGGACTAGCGGGCCCTTCCAGCACAGATACGCAGTATTTT.

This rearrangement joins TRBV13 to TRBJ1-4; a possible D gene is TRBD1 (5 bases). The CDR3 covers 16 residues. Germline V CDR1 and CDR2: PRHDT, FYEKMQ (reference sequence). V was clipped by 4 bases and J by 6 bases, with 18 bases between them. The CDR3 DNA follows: TGTGCCAGCAGCTCCCAGGCGGGGGGGTTGGATGAAAAACTGTTTTTT. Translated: CASSSQAGGLDEKLFF.

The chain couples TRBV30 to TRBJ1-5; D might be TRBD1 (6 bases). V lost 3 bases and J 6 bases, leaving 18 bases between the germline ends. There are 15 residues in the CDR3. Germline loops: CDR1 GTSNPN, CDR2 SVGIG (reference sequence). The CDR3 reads CAWRPPDSRTQPQHF. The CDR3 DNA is TGTGCCTGGAGACCCCCGGACAGTAGGACTCAGCCCCAGCATTTT.

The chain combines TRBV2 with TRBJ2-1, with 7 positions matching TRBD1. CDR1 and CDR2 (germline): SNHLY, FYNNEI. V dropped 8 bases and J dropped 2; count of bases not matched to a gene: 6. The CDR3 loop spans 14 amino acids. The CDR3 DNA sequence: TGTGCCAGCGACCGGGGACAGCCCTACAATGAGCAGTTCTTC. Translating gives CASDRGQPYNEQFF.

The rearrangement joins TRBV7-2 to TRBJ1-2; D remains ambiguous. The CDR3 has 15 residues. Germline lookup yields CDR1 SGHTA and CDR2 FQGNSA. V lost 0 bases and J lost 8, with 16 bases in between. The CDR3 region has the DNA TGTGCCAGCAGCTTAGCGGTTGTGGGCGTATGGGGCTACACCTTC. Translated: CASSLAVVGVWGYTF. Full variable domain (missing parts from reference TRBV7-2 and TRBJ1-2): GAGVSQSPSNKVTEKGKDVELRCDPISGHTALYWYRQSLGQGLEFLIYFQGNSAPDKSGLPSDRFSAERTGGSVSTLTIQRTQQEDSAVYLCASSLAVVGVWGYTFGSGTRLTVV.

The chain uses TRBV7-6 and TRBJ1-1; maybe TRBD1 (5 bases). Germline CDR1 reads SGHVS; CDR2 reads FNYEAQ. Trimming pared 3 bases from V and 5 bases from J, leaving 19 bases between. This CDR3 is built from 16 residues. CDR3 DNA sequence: TGTGCCAGCAGCTTTGGCTTGTTAGGGGAGGGGACTGAAGCTTTCTTT. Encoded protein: CASSFGLLGEGTEAFF.

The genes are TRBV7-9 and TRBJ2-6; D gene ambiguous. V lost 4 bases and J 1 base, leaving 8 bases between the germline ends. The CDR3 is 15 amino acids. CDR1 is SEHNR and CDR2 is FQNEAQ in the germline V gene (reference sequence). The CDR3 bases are TGTGCCAGCAGCTCCCCCGGTTCTGGGGCCAACGTCCTGACTTTC. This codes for CASSSPGSGANVLTF.

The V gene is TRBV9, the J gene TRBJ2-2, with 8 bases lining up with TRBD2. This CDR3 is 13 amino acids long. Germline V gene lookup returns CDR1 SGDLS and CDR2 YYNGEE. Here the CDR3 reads CATQRGRFGELFF. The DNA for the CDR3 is TGTGCGACCCAGCGCGGGAGGTTCGGGGAGCTGTTTTTT.

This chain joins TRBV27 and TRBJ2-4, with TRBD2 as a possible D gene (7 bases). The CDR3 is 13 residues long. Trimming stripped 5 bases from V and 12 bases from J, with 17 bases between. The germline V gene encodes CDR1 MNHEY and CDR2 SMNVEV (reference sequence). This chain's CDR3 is CASSITNRGAQYF. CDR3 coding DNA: TGTGCCAGCAGTATCACCAACCGGGGGGCTCAGTACTTC.

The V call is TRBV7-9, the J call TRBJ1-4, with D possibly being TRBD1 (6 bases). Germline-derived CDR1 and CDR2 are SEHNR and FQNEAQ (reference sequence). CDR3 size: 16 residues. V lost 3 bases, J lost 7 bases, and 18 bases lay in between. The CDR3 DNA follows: TGTGCCAGCAGCTTCCCCCTGGGTGGGGGCGGTGAAAAACTGTTTTTT. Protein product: CASSFPLGGGGEKLFF.

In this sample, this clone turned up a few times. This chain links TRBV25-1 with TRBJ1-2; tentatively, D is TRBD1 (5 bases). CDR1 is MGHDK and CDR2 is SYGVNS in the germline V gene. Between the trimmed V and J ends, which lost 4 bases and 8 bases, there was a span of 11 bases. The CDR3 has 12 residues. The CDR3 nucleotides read TGTGCCAGCAGTGGCCCGGGGGTCGGCTACACCTTC. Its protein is CASSGPGVGYTF.

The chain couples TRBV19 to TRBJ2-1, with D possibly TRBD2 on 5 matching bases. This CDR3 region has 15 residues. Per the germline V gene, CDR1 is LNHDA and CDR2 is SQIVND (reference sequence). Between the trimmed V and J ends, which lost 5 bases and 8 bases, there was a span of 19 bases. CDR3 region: CASSSGRTLADEQFF. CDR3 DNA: TGTGCCAGTAGTTCCGGAAGGACTCTGGCAGATGAGCAGTTCTTC.

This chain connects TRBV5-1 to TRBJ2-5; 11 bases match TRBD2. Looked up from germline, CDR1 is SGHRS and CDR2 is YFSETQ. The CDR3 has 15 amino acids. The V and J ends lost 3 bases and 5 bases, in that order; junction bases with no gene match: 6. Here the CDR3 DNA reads TGCGCCAGCAGCTCAAGACTAGCGGGATGGGAGACCCAGTACTTC. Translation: CASSSRLAGWETQYF.

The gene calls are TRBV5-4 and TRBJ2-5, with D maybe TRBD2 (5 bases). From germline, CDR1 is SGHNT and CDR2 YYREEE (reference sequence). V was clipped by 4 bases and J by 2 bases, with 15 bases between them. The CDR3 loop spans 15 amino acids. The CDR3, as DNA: TGTGCCAGCAGCCGGCCGGCGGGCGGTCAAGAGACCCAGTACTTC. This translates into CASSRPAGGQETQYF.